This record looks at one T cell receptor (beta chain) sequence and its context. Via CD45RO/CCR7/CD25/CD127/CD95/CD27, cells of the CD4+ naive, central memory, regulatory and stem cell-like memory subsets were sorted. This record comes from a study of beta chain features in type 1 diabetes. Study background: Age and gender were similar between patients and healthy donors, as were cell yields. Sorted cells from all samples, numbering 100 million to 120 million, were examined.

All of the isolated RNA was reverse transcribed, so expressed TCRB transcripts were sequenced. The assay was immunoSEQ multiplex PCR, and TCRdb's table has in-frame clones only and misses some. The sample includes 110,000 or so clones, 30% to 40% seen only once; the top ten take roughly 0.059%. Germline V lookup: CDR1 SNHLY, CDR2 FYNNEI. V dropped 4 bases and J dropped 9 bases, with 19 bases sitting between them. The CDR3 consists of 15 residues. The sample comprised stem cell memory CD4+ T cells from blood. This TCR was recovered from a woman aged 18-29 years in good health. The chain has TRBV2 and TRBJ2-1; weak D call: TRBD2 (6 bases). The CDR3 DNA follows: TGTGCCAGCAGTGTTACGGGAGCCCCCTTCGGTGAGCAGTTCTTC. Its translation is CASSVTGAPFGEQFF.